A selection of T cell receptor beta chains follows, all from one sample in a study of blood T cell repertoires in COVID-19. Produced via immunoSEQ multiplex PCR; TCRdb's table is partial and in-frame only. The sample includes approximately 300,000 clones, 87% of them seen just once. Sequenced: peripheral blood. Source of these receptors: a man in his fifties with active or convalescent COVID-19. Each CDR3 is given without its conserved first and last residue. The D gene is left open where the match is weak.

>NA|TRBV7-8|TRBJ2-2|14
ASSLVGRGNDGELF
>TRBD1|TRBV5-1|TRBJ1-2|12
ASSLRGTGEGYT
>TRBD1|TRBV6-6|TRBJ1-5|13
ASSGGQGWNQPQH
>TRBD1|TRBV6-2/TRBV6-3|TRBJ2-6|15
ASSYGTGISGANVLT
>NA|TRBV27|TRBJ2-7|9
ASSSFYEQY
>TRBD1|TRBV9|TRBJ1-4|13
ASSAAGGSNEKLF
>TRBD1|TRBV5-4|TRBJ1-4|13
ASSATGGGDEKLF
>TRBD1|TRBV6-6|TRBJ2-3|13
ASSYIQGSTDTQY
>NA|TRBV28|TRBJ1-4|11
ASSYGANEKLF
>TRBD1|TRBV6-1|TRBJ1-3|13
ASSDGRGSGNTIY
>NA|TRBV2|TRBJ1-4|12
ASKAGAASEKLF
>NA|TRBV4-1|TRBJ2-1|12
ASSHRGGYNEQF
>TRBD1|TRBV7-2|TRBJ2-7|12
ASSFRDRHYEQY
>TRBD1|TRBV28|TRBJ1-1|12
ASSSGQGNTEAF
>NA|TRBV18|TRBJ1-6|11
ASSPTRESPLH
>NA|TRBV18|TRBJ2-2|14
ASSRDRPKNTGELF
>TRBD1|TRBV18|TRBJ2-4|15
ASGGYRGVLAKNIQY
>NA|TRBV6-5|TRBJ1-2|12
ASLNPGSNYGYT
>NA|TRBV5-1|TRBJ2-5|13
ASSFSLAHQETQY
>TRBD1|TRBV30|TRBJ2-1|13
AWSITGGAYNEQF
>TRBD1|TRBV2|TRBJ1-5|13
ASSVPGGLNQPQH